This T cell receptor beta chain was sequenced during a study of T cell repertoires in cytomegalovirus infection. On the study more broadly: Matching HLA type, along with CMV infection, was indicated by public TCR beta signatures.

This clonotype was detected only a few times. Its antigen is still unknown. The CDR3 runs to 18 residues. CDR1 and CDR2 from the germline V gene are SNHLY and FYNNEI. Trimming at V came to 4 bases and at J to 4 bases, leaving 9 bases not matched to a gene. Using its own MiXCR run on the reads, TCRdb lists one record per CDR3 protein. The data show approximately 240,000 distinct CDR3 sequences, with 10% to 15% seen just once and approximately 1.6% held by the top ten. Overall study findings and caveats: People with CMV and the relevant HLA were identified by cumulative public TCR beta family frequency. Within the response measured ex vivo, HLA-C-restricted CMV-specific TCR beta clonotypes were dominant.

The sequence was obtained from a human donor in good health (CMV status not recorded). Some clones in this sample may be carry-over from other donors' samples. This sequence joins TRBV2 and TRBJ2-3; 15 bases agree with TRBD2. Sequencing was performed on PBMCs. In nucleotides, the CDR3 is TGTGCCAGCAGTGTACTTCCGGGACTAGCGGGGGGACCAGATACGCAGTATTTT. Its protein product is CASSVLPGLAGGPDTQYF.